This T cell receptor (beta chain) emerged from a study of blood T cell repertoires in COVID-19. Background on the study: Sites in the United States, Italy and Spain provided acute and convalescent COVID-19 samples.

Ten or more counts support this clone. This CDR3 is 13 amino acids long. CDR1 and CDR2 from the germline V gene are MNHEY and SMNVEV (reference sequence). V lost 3 bases and J 7 bases, leaving 13 bases between the germline ends. Repertoires were generated with immunoSEQ multiplex PCR, while TCRdb's copy carries only in-frame clones and drops some. Of fewer than 350,000 clones listed, 81% are singletons. The TCR originated in a woman aged 55-75 years with active or convalescent COVID-19. Sample: peripheral blood. The chain employs TRBV27 and TRBJ2-7, with D unclear. CDR3 amino acids: CASSLGLAAEQYF. CDR3 DNA sequence: TGTGCCAGCAGTTTGGGTCTGGCGGCTGAGCAGTACTTC.